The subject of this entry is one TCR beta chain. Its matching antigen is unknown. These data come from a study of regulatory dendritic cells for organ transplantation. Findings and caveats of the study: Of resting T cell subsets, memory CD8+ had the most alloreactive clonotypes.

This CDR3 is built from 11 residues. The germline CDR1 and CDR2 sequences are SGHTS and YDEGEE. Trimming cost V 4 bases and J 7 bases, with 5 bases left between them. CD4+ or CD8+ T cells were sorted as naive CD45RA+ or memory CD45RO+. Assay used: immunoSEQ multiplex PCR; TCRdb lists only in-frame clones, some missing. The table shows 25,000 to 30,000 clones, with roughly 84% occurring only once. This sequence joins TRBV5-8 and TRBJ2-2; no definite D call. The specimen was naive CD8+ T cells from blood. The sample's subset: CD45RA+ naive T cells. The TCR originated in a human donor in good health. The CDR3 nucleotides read TGTGCCAGCAGCCCAGGCGGGGAGCTGTTTTTT. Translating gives CASSPGGELFF.